A single sample gave rise to the 9 T cell receptor beta chains below, sequenced in a study of radiotherapy plus CTLA-4 blockade in lung cancer (dated by TCRdb to the late 2010s). Libraries were prepared through the immunoSEQ multiplex PCR assay. Here the immuneACCESS table is served through TCRdb, limited to in-frame sequences with V and J called. Missing clones are a known gap in these copies; in checked studies unresolved V genes cover under half, and the rest lacks a known reason. The sample table records more than 40,000 clones; 65% to 85% of these occur just once. Of the sample, around 10% falls within the top ten clones. The source was peripheral blood, collected from a patient treated with radiotherapy plus ipilimumab. These receptors were collected from a human donor with non-small cell lung cancer who had stable disease on radiotherapy plus ipilimumab.

The chain's CDR3 is CASSTRDRAYEQYF. The CDR3 DNA reads TGTGCCAGCAGCACCAGGGACAGGGCCTACGAGCAGTACTTC. V gene TRBV7-9 combines with J gene TRBJ2-7; 9 bases are shared with TRBD1. The length of the CDR3 is 14 residues. V dropped 5 bases and J dropped 2; count of bases not matched to a gene: 4. Germline CDR1 SEHNR, CDR2 FQNEAQ (reference sequence).

This rearrangement joins TRBV6-1 to TRBJ2-5; possibly TRBD1 for D (7 bases). V shed 5 bases and J shed 2 bases, with 12 bases lying between them. Looked up from germline, CDR1 is MNHNS and CDR2 is SASEGT. CDR3 size: 14 residues. CDR3 sequence reads: CASSTQGGQETQYF. CDR3 bases: TGTGCCAGCAGTACCCAGGGGGGTCAAGAGACCCAGTACTTC.

The V call is TRBV13, the J call TRBJ1-6; D unresolved. Germline-derived CDR1 and CDR2 are PRHDT and FYEKMQ (reference sequence). The CDR3 contains 14 residues. Trimming removed 5 bases at V and 9 bases at J, with 14 bases between. The CDR3 protein is CASSPRQFGSPLHF. Here the CDR3 DNA reads TGTGCCAGCAGCCCCCGACAATTCGGTTCACCCCTCCACTTT.

This chain connects TRBV9 to TRBJ1-2, with TRBD1 as a possible D gene (6 bases). Germline loops: CDR1 SGDLS, CDR2 YYNGEE. This CDR3 contains 14 residues. The V gene lost 0 bases and the J gene lost 4 bases, with 10 bases spanning the gap. CDR3 sequence reads: CASSVVEGGYGYTF. The CDR3 region has the DNA TGTGCCAGCAGCGTAGTGGAAGGGGGCTATGGCTACACCTTC. The complete variable domain, with remaining parts taken from reference TRBV9 and TRBJ1-2, reads DSGVTQTPKHLITATGQRVTLRCSPRSGDLSVYWYQQSLDQGLQFLIQYYNGEERAKGNILERFSAQQFPDLHSELNLSSLELGDSALYFCASSVVEGGYGYTFGSGTRLTVV.

V is TRBV19 and J is TRBJ1-2; D is ambiguous. Germline loops: CDR1 LNHDA, CDR2 SQIVND (reference sequence). There are 18 residues in the CDR3. The V gene lost 0 bases and the J gene lost 0 bases, with 17 bases spanning the gap. This chain's CDR3 is CASSIDRPNDGANYGYTF. CDR3 DNA sequence: TGTGCCAGTAGTATAGATAGGCCTAACGACGGAGCTAACTATGGCTACACCTTC.

This clone was seen once. The CDR3 sequence: CASSPEGGDTEAFF. The CDR3 DNA is TGTGCCAGCTCGCCCGAGGGAGGGGACACTGAAGCTTTCTTT. This chain connects TRBV18 to TRBJ1-1, with D possibly TRBD1 on 5 matching bases. The V and J ends lost 6 bases and 3 bases respectively, with 14 bases between them. This CDR3 has 14 residues. Germline CDR1 and CDR2: KGHSH and LQKENI.

J is TRBJ1-3 and V is TRBV6-5; D not certain. The CDR3 spans 16 residues. Germline values: CDR1 MNHEY, CDR2 SVGAGI. V was clipped by 4 bases and J by 0 bases, with 13 bases between them. The CDR3 bases are TGTGCCAGCAGTTTTGAGGCGAGGAGCTCTGGAAACACCATATATTTT. Translated, it gives CASSFEARSSGNTIYF.

This clone is medium-sized. V gene TRBV6-4 combines with J gene TRBJ1-2, with D hard to call. The length of the CDR3 is 13 residues. V lost 3 bases and J lost 4, with 9 bases in between. CDR1 and CDR2 from the germline V gene are MRHNA and SNTAGT. In DNA, the CDR3 is TGTGCCAGCAGTGAAGGCGAAGCCTATGGCTACACCTTC. As protein: CASSEGEAYGYTF.

This chain joins TRBV7-2 and TRBJ1-1; D ambiguous. The CDR3 has 14 residues. V was cut by 6 bases and J by 4 bases, with 15 bases left in between. The germline CDR1 and CDR2 sequences are SGHTA and FQGNSA. The CDR3 DNA follows: TGTGCCAGCAGGTCATACCAGGCCGGCACTGAAGCTTTCTTT. It specifies CASRSYQAGTEAFF.